These 32 T cell receptor beta chains came from one sample sequenced in a study of blood T cells in healthy people across ages. Sample-barcoded 5' priming and a J-beta primer mix drove a second PCR of about 6 to 11 cycles. TCRdb fed the 5' RACE reads into MiXCR, producing one record per CDR3 protein. In the table there are fewer than 800,000 distinct CDR3 sequences, about 30% of which are singletons. Material: blood. Receptors were obtained from an elderly woman in good health.

The chain couples TRBV12-3 or TRBV12-4 to TRBJ2-3, with TRBD2 identical over 16 bases. The CDR3 is 17 amino acids. V shed 3 bases, J shed 6 bases, and the junction held 6 bases outside the gene matches. The CDR3: CASSFAGTSGGVDTQYF. The DNA of the CDR3 is TGTGCCAGCAGTTTCGCCGGGACTAGCGGGGGGGTGGATACGCAGTATTTT.

This chain connects TRBV6-5 to TRBJ2-3, with unresolved D. The CDR3 loop spans 14 amino acids. The V gene's germline CDR1 is MNHEY and CDR2 SVGAGI. The V gene lost 1 base and the J gene lost 1 base, with 6 bases spanning the gap. The CDR3 loop reads CASSYLDRTDTQYF. Written as DNA, the CDR3 is TGTGCCAGCAGTTACTTAGACCGCACAGATACGCAGTATTTT.

As concerns this clonotype: This may be a read error: a much more frequent sequence differs by one nucleotide. The J gene is TRBJ2-6, the V gene TRBV7-2; D possibly corresponds to TRBD1 (5 bases). This CDR3 region has 13 residues. Germline loops: CDR1 SGHTA, CDR2 FQGNSA. This chain's CDR3 is CASSPPGANVPTF. CDR3 coding DNA: TGTGCCAGCAGCCCCCCTGGGGCCAACGTCCCGACTTTC.

This clonotype was recorded a few times. The genes are TRBV6-2 or TRBV6-3 and TRBJ1-5; D possibly corresponds to TRBD1 (5 bases). This CDR3 comprises 16 residues. Trimming removed 5 bases from V and 6 bases from J, with 20 bases in between. The germline V gene has CDR1 MNHEY and CDR2 SVGEGT. The CDR3: CASSLKWRGLAQPQHF. The CDR3 DNA is TGTGCCAGCAGTCTCAAATGGAGGGGTCTAGCTCAGCCCCAGCATTTT.

CDR3 DNA: TGCGCCAGCAGTAACAGAATGAACACTGAAGCTTTCTTT. Protein sequence: CASSNRMNTEAFF. The chain is built from TRBV10-2 and TRBJ1-1; no firm D call. V gave up 5 bases and J gave up 0 bases, with 7 bases separating them. The CDR3 has 13 residues. CDR1 and CDR2 from the germline V gene are WSHSY and SAAADI.

This clonotype appeared a few times. A much larger clone is a single base away; this may be a read error. The chain joins TRBV10-3 to TRBJ2-1; D not certain. The CDR3 extends over 14 amino acids. V was trimmed by 0 bases and J by 7 bases, leaving 10 bases between them. CDR1 and CDR2 from the germline V gene are ENHRY and SYGVKD. DNA of the CDR3: TGTGCCATCAGTGAGTCGCGGAGTGGAAATGAGCAGTTCTTC. This translates into CAISESRSGNEQFF.

This clonotype was detected a few times. A much larger clone is a single base away; this may be a read error. The chain couples TRBV7-2 to TRBJ2-1; 9 nucleotides align to TRBD1. This CDR3 has 14 amino acids. With 5 bases clipped from V and 8 bases from J, the junction kept 7 bases outside the gene matches. Per germline, CDR1 SGHTA and CDR2 FQGNSA. CDR3 amino acids: CASSAGTGLDEQFF. In DNA form, the CDR3 reads TGTGCCAGCAGCGCCGGGACAGGGTTGGATGAGCAGTTCTTC. The whole variable domain, remainder taken from reference TRBV7-2 and TRBJ2-1, is GAGVSQSPSNKVTEKGKDVELRCDPISGHTALYWYRQSLGQGLEFLIYFQGNSAPDKSGLPSDRFSAERTGGSVSTLTIQRTQQEDSAVYLCASSAGTGLDEQFFGPGTRLTVL.

The genes are TRBV3-1 and TRBJ1-1, with D uncertain. The CDR3 is 14 amino acids. Germline V lookup: CDR1 LGHDT, CDR2 YNNKEL (reference sequence). V dropped 2 bases and J dropped 7 bases, with 14 bases sitting between them. CDR3 loop: CASSQHQSGGEAFF. The DNA for the CDR3 is TGTGCCAGCAGCCAACATCAATCAGGAGGTGAAGCTTTCTTT.

This clonotype was counted a few times. The gene calls are TRBV30 and TRBJ1-2; 7 bases agree with TRBD1. This CDR3 is 15 amino acids long. Germline V gives CDR1 GTSNPN, CDR2 SVGIG (reference sequence). V dropped 1 base and J dropped 8; count of bases not matched to a gene: 13. The CDR3 loop is CAWSATGAGGGGYTF. In nucleotides, the CDR3 is TGTGCCTGGAGTGCCACAGGGGCAGGAGGTGGCGGCTACACCTTC.

This clonotype was seen at least ten times. The V gene is TRBV4-1, the J gene TRBJ1-1; D is undetermined. In germline, CDR1 is MGHRA, CDR2 YSYEKL. The CDR3 is 15 residues long. V dropped 0 bases and J dropped 0 bases, with 8 bases sitting between them. This CDR3 is CASSQELRVNTEAFF. CDR3 sequence (DNA): TGCGCCAGCAGCCAAGAACTCCGGGTGAACACTGAAGCTTTCTTT.

This clonotype occurred many times. This chain uses TRBV12-3 or TRBV12-4 with TRBJ2-3; the match to TRBD2 covers 11 bases. Trimming removed 5 bases from V and 2 bases from J; junction bases left unmatched: 12. The CDR3 extends over 18 amino acids. CDR3 residues: CASSRSAGTSGVTDTQYF. CDR3 bases: TGTGCCAGCAGTCGATCCGCCGGGACTAGCGGAGTCACAGATACGCAGTATTTT.

The chain uses TRBV4-3 and TRBJ2-1; D may match TRBD1 or TRBD2 (5 bases each). Trimming removed 5 bases from V and 5 bases from J, with 16 bases in between. The germline V gene encodes CDR1 LGHNA and CDR2 YSLEER. This CDR3 contains 15 residues. The CDR3 spells CASSSDMGPNNEQFF. In DNA form, the CDR3 reads TGCGCCAGCAGCTCCGACATGGGACCAAACAATGAGCAGTTCTTC.

The V gene is TRBV6-5, the J gene TRBJ1-1; 8 positions match TRBD1. CDR3 length: 15 amino acids. The J segment lost 3 bases and the V segment lost 2 bases, leaving 5 bases of the junction unmatched. CDR1 and CDR2 from the germline V gene are MNHEY and SVGAGI. This CDR3 reads CASSYAGGGDTEAFF. Written as DNA, the CDR3 is TGTGCCAGCAGTTACGCAGGGGGCGGGGACACTGAAGCTTTCTTT.

The rearrangement links TRBV7-2 to TRBJ2-6; a weak D match, TRBD1 (5 bases). Trimming left V 0 bases short and J 3 bases short, with 12 bases between. Germline values: CDR1 SGHTA, CDR2 FQGNSA. The CDR3 has 17 amino acids. The CDR3 here is CASSLALQGFGANVLTF. The DNA for the CDR3 is TGTGCCAGCAGCTTAGCCCTCCAGGGCTTTGGGGCCAACGTCCTGACTTTC.

This clonotype was seen repeatedly, ten times or more. The chain combines TRBV5-1 with TRBJ2-3, with 8 nucleotides matching TRBD2. Losses at the gene ends were 6 bases for V and 7 bases for J; bases not matched to a gene: 7. Germline V CDR1 and CDR2: SGHRS, YFSETQ. The CDR3 extends over 13 amino acids. Here the CDR3 reads CASTYRGGHTQYF. The CDR3 DNA is TGCGCCAGCACCTACCGGGGGGGACATACGCAGTATTTT.

This clonotype appeared a few times. The gene calls are TRBV7-3 and TRBJ2-4; possibly TRBD1 or TRBD2 for D (5 bases each). Germline CDR1 reads SGHTA; CDR2 reads FQGTGA. V lost 3 bases and J lost 13, with 19 bases in between. The CDR3 totals 14 residues. The CDR3 loop reads CASSFTGPRQEQYF. CDR3 in DNA: TGTGCCAGCAGCTTTACGGGGCCCCGCCAGGAGCAGTACTTC. Using reference TRBV7-3 and TRBJ2-4 for the parts outside the CDR3, the full variable domain is GAGVSQTPSNKVTEKGKYVELRCDPISGHTALYWYRQSLGQGPEFLIYFQGTGAADDSGLPNDRFFAVRPEGSVSTLKIQRTERGDSAVYLCASSFTGPRQEQYFGAGTRLSVL.

The table lists this clonotype with many counts. The junction and the germline gene differ at one end; a read error may be behind it. The chain employs TRBV10-3 and TRBJ2-7; D may be TRBD2 (5 bases). Germline CDR1 and CDR2: ENHRY and SYGVKD. CDR3 length equals 16 residues. CDR3 DNA sequence: TGTGCCATCAGCGAGTTTAGAAGCGGACCTCCCTACGAGCAGTACTTC. It yields the protein CAISEFRSGPPYEQYF.

This clonotype was recorded many times. The chain uses TRBV5-1 and TRBJ2-7; D gene unclear. The V end lost 0 bases, the J end lost 1 base, and 11 bases lay between the germline ends. The CDR3 covers 15 residues. From germline, CDR1 is SGHRS and CDR2 YFSETQ. The CDR3 bases are TGCGCCAGCAGCTTGGGTGGCGCCAGATCCTACGAGCAGTACTTC. This translates into CASSLGGARSYEQYF.

This clonotype showed up many times. The chain uses TRBV2 and TRBJ2-1; 9 nucleotides align to TRBD2. V lost 10 bases to trimming and J lost 2 bases; unmatched junction nucleotides: 0. This CDR3 comprises 12 residues. Germline values: CDR1 SNHLY, CDR2 FYNNEI. Written as DNA, the CDR3 is TGTGCCATAGCGGGGGCCTACAATGAGCAGTTCTTC. This sequence encodes CAIAGAYNEQFF.

This clonotype was picked up many times. V gene TRBV6-5 combines with J gene TRBJ2-5, with D perhaps TRBD2 (6 bases). Germline V gene sequence: CDR1 MNHEY, CDR2 SVGAGI. V lost 0 bases, J lost 4 bases, and 12 bases lay in between. CDR3 length: 15 amino acids. Written as DNA, the CDR3 is TGTGCCAGCAGTTACTCGGTGACTAGGGTAGAGACCCAGTACTTC. It yields the protein CASSYSVTRVETQYF.

The V gene is TRBV12-3 or TRBV12-4, the J gene TRBJ2-2, with 7 bases identical to TRBD1. The junction had 0 bases not matched to a gene; V was cut back by 3 bases and J by 5 bases. The CDR3 is made up of 13 amino acids. This chain's CDR3 is CASSLGQTGELFF. CDR3 nucleotides: TGTGCCAGCAGTTTGGGACAGACCGGGGAGCTGTTTTTT.

This clonotype was seen more than once but under ten times. This chain uses TRBV7-8 with TRBJ1-4; a possible D gene is TRBD1 (6 bases). The CDR3 length is 18 residues. V was clipped by 6 bases and J by 6 bases, with 26 bases between them. Germline values: CDR1 SGHVS, CDR2 FQNEAQ. The DNA of the CDR3 is TGTGCCAGCAGTCCTCGAGTGGGGGGCAGTCGACGAGATGAAAAACTGTTTTTT. Its protein is CASSPRVGGSRRDEKLFF.

Notes on this clonotype: This may be a read error, as it is one base from a much larger clone. The chain carries TRBV4-3 and TRBJ2-1; D is unclear. This CDR3 has 14 amino acids. In germline, CDR1 is LGHNA, CDR2 YSLEER. Trimming took 1 base from V and 7 from J, leaving 11 bases between them. CDR3 in DNA: TGCGCCAGCAGCCAAGTCCGAAGCTGGAATGAGCAGTTCTTC. Translated, it gives CASSQVRSWNEQFF.

Note on this clonotype: Just one base apart from a much larger clone, this may be a read error. The V call is TRBV3-1, the J call TRBJ2-4; D gene unclear. CDR3 size: 12 residues. Germline CDR1 is LGHDT and CDR2 is YNNKEL (reference sequence). V shed 1 base and J shed 13 bases, with 11 bases lying between them. CDR3 loop: CASSQGTNGQYF. The CDR3 bases are TGTGCCAGCAGCCAAGGAACCAACGGGCAGTACTTC.

This chain uses TRBV6-5 with TRBJ1-2; D is ambiguous. Germline assignment: CDR1 MNHEY and CDR2 SVGAGI. V lost 2 bases to trimming and J lost 0 bases, with 7 bases between them. The CDR3 has 14 residues. CDR3 nucleotides: TGTGCCAGCAGTTACGACGGAGCTAACTATGGCTACACCTTC. As protein: CASSYDGANYGYTF.

In regard to this clonotype: The conserved phenylalanine or tryptophan is not found at the CDR3 terminus, so this likely reflects a read error. The chain is built from TRBV10-3 and TRBJ2-7; TRBD1 agrees at 9 bases. CDR1 is ENHRY and CDR2 is SYGVKD in the germline V gene. V shed 9 bases, J shed 6 bases, and the junction held 9 bases outside the gene matches. The CDR3 runs 13 residues. The CDR3 region is CAITGGLGGEQYC. CDR3 DNA: TGTGCCATTACAGGGGGCTTAGGCGGCGAGCAGTACTGC.

This clonotype was counted a few times. The chain joins TRBV2 to TRBJ2-5, with D hard to call. CDR3 length equals 14 residues. V shed 4 bases and J shed 1 base, with 10 bases lying between them. The germline V gene encodes CDR1 SNHLY and CDR2 FYNNEI. The CDR3 DNA reads as TGTGCCAGCAGTGGTGGGGATCGCCAAGAGACCCAGTACTTC. This encodes CASSGGDRQETQYF.

This clonotype was recorded at least ten times. The chain uses TRBV4-3 and TRBJ2-1; D not certain. Per the germline V gene, CDR1 is LGHNA and CDR2 is YSLEER. Trimming shortened V by 0 bases and J by 7 bases, and 7 bases separated the two germline ends. The CDR3 length is 13 residues. The CDR3 region has the DNA TGCGCCAGCAGCCAAGATATGGGGAATGAGCAGTTCTTC. This translates into CASSQDMGNEQFF.

This clonotype was found a few times. The rearrangement uses TRBV6-1 and TRBJ1-2; no clear D. With 1 base removed from V and 2 bases from J, the gap between germline ends came to 11 bases. The CDR3 length is 15 residues. Germline CDR1 reads MNHNS; CDR2 reads SASEGT. CDR3 in DNA: TGTGCCAGCAGTGAAGTGGATCGAGGAAACTATGGCTACACCTTC. Protein product: CASSEVDRGNYGYTF.

The chain couples TRBV9 to TRBJ2-4; tentatively, D is TRBD1 or TRBD2 (6 bases each). Deletions cut 0 bases from V and 13 bases from J, with 23 bases between. The CDR3 has 16 amino acids. The V gene's germline CDR1 is SGDLS and CDR2 YYNGEE. Written as DNA, the CDR3 is TGTGCCAGCAGCGTAGGGGACGGGGGCTCCTACAATGAGCAGTACTTC. Protein product: CASSVGDGGSYNEQYF. Full variable domain (rest looked up from reference TRBV9 and TRBJ2-4): DSGVTQTPKHLITATGQRVTLRCSPRSGDLSVYWYQQSLDQGLQFLIQYYNGEERAKGNILERFSAQQFPDLHSELNLSSLELGDSALYFCASSVGDGGSYNEQYFGAGTRLSVL.

In its sample, this clonotype was seen many times. The genes are TRBV5-1 and TRBJ2-7; D is unclear. Germline V gene sequence: CDR1 SGHRS, CDR2 YFSETQ. The CDR3 contains 13 residues. V shed 1 base and J shed 6 bases, with 11 bases lying between them. Here the CDR3 DNA reads TGCGCCAGCAGCTTGAGGGTCTCGGGCGAGCAGTACTTC. This translates into CASSLRVSGEQYF.

This clonotype was observed many times. At one of its ends the junction is not consistent with the germline gene, which may arise from a read error. For the CDR3, the DNA is TGCAGTGCAAGAGGCCGGGACAGGGACTATGGCTACACCTTC. Its protein product is CSARGRDRDYGYTF. The V call is TRBV20-1, the J call TRBJ1-2; TRBD1 matches 9 bases. From germline, CDR1 is DFQATT and CDR2 SNEGSKA (reference sequence). This CDR3 is 14 amino acids long.